Listed here is a single T cell receptor (beta chain). These data come from a study of technical replicates of blood from four donors. TCRdb's copy holds only in-frame clones and misses some; the assay was immunoSEQ multiplex PCR. The data show just under 100,000 clones, about 95% seen once. The CDR3 has 14 amino acids. J gave up 6 bases and V 6 bases, and 8 bases lay outside the gene matches. Germline V gives CDR1 MNHEY, CDR2 SVGAGI. Sequenced material: T cells isolated from PBMCs. This TCR was recovered from a human donor in good health. The chain uses TRBV6-5 and TRBJ2-7; 10 bases line up with TRBD2. The CDR3 loop is CASSPLAGAGEQYF. The CDR3 DNA reads as TGTGCCAGCAGCCCCCTAGCGGGAGCTGGCGAGCAGTACTTC.